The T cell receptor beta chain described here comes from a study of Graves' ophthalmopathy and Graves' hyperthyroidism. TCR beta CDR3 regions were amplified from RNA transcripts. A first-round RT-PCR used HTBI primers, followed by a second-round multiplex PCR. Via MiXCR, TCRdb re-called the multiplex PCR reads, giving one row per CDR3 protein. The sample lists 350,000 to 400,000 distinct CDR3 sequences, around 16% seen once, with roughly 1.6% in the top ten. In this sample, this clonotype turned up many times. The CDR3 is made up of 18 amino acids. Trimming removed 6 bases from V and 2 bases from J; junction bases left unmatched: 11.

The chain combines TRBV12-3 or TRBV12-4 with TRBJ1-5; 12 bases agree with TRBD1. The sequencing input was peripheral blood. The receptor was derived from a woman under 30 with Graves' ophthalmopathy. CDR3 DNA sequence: TGTGCCAGCAGAAAAAGGGACAGGGGGCGTTTTGGCAATCAGCCCCAGCATTTT. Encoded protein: CASRKRDRGRFGNQPQHF.